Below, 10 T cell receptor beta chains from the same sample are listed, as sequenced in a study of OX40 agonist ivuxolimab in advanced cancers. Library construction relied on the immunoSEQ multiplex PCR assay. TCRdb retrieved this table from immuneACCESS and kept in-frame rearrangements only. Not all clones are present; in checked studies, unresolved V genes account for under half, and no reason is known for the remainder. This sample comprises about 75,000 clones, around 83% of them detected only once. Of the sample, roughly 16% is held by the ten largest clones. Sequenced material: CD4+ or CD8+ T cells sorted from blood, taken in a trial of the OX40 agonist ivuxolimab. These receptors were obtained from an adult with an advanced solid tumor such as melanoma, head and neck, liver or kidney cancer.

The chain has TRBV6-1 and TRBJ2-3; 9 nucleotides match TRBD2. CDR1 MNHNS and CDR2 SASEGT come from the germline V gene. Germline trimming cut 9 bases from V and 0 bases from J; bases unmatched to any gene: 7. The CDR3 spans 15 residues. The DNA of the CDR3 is TGTGCCAGTACTAGCGGGCAGGGAAGCACAGATACGCAGTATTTT. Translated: CASTSGQGSTDTQYF.

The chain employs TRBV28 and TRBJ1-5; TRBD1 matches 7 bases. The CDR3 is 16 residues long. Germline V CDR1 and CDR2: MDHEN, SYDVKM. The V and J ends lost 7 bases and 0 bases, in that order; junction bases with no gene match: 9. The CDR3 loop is CASTEGTVDSNQPQHF. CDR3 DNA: TGTGCCAGCACCGAAGGGACAGTCGATAGCAATCAGCCCCAGCATTTT.

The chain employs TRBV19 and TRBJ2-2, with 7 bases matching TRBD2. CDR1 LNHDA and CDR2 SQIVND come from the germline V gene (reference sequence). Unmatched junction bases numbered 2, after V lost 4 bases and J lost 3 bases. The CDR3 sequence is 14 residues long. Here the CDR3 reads CASSTSGHTGELFF. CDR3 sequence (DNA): TGTGCCAGTAGTACTAGCGGACACACCGGGGAGCTGTTTTTT.

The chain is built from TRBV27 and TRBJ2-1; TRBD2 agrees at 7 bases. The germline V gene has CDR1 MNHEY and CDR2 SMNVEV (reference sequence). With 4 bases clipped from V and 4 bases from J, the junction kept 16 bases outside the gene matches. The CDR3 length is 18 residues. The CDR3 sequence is CASSSRDFGLGGYNEQFF. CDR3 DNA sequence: TGTGCCAGCAGTTCCCGGGACTTTGGCCTCGGGGGGTACAATGAGCAGTTCTTC.

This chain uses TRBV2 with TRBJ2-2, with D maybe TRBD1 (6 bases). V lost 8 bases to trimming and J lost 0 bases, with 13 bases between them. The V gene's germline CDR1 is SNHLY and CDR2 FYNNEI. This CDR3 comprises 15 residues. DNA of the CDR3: TGTGCCAGCTTGGACAGAGTCGCGAACACCGGGGAGCTGTTTTTT. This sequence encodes CASLDRVANTGELFF.

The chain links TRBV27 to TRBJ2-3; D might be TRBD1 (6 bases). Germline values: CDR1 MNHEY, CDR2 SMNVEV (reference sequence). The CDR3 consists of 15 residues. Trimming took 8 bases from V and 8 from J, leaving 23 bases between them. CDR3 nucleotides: TGTGCCAGCGGGCGAGCTGGGCCGGCAGGGGCTACGCAGTATTTT. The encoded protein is CASGRAGPAGATQYF.

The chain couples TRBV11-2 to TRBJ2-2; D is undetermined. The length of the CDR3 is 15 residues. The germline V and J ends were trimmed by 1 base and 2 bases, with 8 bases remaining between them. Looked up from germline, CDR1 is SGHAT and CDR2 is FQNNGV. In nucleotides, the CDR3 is TGTGCCAGCAGCTTAGGTGTGGGTAACACCGGGGAGCTGTTTTTT. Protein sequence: CASSLGVGNTGELFF.

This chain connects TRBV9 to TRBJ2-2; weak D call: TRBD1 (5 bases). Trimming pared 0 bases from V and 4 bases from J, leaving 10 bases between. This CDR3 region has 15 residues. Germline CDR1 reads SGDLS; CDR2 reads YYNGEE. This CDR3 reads CASSVGPGLTGELFF. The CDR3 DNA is TGTGCCAGCAGCGTAGGTCCAGGGCTCACCGGGGAGCTGTTTTTT.

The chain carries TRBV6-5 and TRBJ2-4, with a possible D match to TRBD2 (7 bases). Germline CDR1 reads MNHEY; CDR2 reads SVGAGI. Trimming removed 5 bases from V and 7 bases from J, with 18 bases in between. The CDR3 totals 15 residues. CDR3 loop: CASSQRGGSYNIQYF. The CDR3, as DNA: TGTGCCAGCAGTCAGAGGGGGGGAAGTTATAACATTCAGTACTTC.

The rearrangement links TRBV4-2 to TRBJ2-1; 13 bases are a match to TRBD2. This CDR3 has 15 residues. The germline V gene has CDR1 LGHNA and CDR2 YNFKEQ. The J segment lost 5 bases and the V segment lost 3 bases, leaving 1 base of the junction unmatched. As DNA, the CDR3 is TGTGCCAGCAGCCAGGGGACTAGCGGGAACAATGAGCAGTTCTTC. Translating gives CASSQGTSGNNEQFF.